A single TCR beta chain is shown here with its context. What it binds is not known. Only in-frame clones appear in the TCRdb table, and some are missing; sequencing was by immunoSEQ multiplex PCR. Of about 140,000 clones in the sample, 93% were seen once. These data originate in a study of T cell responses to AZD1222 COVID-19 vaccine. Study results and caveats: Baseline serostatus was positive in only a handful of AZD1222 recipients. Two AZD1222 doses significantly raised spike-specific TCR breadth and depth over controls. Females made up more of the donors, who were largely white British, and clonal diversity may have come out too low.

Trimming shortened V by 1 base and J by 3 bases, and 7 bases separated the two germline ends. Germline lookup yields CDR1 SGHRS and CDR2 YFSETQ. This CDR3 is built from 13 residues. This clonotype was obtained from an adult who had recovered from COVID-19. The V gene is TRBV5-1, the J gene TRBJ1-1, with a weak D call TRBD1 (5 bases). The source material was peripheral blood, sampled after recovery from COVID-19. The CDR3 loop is CASSLTGYTEAFF. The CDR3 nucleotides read TGCGCCAGCAGCTTGACAGGTTACACTGAAGCTTTCTTT.